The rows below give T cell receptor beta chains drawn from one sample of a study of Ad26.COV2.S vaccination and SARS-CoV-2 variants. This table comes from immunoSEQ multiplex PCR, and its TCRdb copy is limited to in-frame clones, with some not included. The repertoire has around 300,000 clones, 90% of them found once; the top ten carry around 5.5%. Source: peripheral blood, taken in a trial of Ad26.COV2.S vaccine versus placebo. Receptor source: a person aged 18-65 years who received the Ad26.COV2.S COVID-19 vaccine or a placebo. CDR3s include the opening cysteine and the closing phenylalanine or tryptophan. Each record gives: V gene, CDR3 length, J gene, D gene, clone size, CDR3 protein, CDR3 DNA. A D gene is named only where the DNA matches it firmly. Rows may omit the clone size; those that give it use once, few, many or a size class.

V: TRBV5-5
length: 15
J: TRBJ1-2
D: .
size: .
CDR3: CASSLSQWEGDGYTF
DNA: TGTGCCAGCAGCTTAAGTCAATGGGAGGGAGATGGCTACACCTTC

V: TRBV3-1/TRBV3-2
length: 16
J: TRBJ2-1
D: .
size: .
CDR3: CASSQRGRGLGVEQFF
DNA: TGTGCCAGCAGCCAAAGAGGCCGGGGGCTCGGGGTTGAGCAGTTCTTC

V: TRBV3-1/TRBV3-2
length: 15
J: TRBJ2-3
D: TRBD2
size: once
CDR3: CASSRPGGLTDTQYF
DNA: TGTGCCAGCAGCCGGCCGGGGGGTCTCACAGATACGCAGTATTTT

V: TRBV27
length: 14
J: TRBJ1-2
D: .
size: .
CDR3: CASSLFAGHYGYTF
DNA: TGTGCCAGCAGTTTATTTGCAGGGCACTATGGCTACACCTTC

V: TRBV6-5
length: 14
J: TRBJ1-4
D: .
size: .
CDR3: CASSPGPPPGKLFF
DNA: TGTGCCAGCAGCCCGGGACCGCCTCCTGGAAAACTGTTTTTT

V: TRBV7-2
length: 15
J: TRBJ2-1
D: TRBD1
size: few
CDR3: CASSLAGTGRNEQFF
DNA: TGTGCCAGCAGCTTAGCTGGGACAGGGAGAAATGAGCAGTTCTTC

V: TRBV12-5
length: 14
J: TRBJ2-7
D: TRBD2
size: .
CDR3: CASGSAGGFNEQYF
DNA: TGTGCTAGTGGTTCAGCGGGGGGGTTCAACGAGCAGTACTTC

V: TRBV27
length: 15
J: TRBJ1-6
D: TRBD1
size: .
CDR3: CASSLSQGASSPLHF
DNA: TGTGCCAGCAGTTTAAGTCAGGGGGCGAGTTCACCCCTCCACTTT

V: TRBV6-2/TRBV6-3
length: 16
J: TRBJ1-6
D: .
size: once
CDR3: CASSHGGTVANSPLHF
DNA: TGTGCCAGCAGTCACGGGGGGACCGTCGCTAATTCACCCCTCCACTTT

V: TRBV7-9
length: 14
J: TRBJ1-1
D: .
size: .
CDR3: CASSLQGLNTEAFF
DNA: TGTGCCAGCAGCCTGCAGGGCCTGAACACTGAAGCTTTCTTT

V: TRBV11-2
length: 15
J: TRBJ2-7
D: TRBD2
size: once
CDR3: CASSFFWRGVWEQYF
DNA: TGTGCCAGCAGCTTTTTTTGGCGGGGGGTTTGGGAGCAGTACTTC

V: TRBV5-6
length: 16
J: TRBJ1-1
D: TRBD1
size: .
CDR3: CASSFVGTGANTEAFF
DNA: TGTGCCAGCAGCTTTGTGGGGACAGGAGCGAACACTGAAGCTTTCTTT

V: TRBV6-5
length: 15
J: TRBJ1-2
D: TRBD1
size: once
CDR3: CASSYSRGTGSSYTF
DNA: TGTGCCAGCAGTTACTCGAGGGGGACAGGATCCTCCTACACCTTC

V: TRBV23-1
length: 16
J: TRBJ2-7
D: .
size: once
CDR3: CASNTLLRRQITKQYF
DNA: TGCGCCAGCAATACCCTCTTGCGGAGACAGATTACGAAGCAGTACTTC

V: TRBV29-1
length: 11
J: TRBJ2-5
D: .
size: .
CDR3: CSAAPAETQYF
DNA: TGCAGCGCGGCCCCTGCGGAGACCCAGTACTTC

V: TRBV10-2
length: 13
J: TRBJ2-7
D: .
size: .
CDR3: CASSEAGFNEQYF
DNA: TGCGCCAGCAGTGAGGCAGGGTTTAACGAGCAGTACTTC

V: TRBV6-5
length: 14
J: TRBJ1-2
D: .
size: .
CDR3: CASSYLRAAYGYTF
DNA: TGTGCCAGCAGTTACTTGAGGGCGGCGTATGGCTACACCTTC

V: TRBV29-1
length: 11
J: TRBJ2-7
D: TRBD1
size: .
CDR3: CSVTGVGEQYF
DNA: TGCAGCGTTACAGGGGTCGGGGAGCAGTACTTC

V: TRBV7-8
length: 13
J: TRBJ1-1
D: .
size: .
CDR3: CASSLTENTEAFF
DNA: TGTGCCAGCAGCTTAACAGAGAACACTGAAGCTTTCTTT

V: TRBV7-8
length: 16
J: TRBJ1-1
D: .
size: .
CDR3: CASSSLGETGNTEAFF
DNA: TGTGCCAGCAGCTCTTTAGGAGAGACGGGGAACACTGAAGCTTTCTTT

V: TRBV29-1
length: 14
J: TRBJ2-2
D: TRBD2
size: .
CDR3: CSATGQRGTGELFF
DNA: TGCAGCGCCACAGGGCAGCGGGGGACCGGGGAGCTGTTTTTT

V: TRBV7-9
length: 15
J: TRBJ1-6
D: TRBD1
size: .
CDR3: CASSLQTGNNSPLHF
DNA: TGTGCCAGCAGCTTACAGACAGGGAATAATTCACCCCTCCACTTT